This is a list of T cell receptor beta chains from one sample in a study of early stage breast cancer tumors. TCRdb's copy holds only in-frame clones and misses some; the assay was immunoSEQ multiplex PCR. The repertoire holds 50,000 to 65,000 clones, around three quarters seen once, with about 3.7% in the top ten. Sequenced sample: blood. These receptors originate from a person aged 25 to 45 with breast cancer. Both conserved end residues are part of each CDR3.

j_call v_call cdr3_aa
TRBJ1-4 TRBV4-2 CASSQDGQENEKLFF
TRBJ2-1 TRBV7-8 CASSFGASGTYNEQFF
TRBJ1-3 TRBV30 CAWSDRLSGNTIYF
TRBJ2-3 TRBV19 CASTVADTQYF
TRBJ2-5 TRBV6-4 CASSDSSSGQETQYF
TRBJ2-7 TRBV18 CASSPPVGTGVYEQYF
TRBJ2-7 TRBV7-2 CASSRRRTGYEQYF
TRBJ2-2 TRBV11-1 CASSLPRDRAGTGELFF
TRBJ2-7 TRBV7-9 CASSSPGLRVPEQYF
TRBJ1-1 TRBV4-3 CASSPTGNTEAFF
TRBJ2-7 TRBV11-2 CASSSTTSGYEQYF
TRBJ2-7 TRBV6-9 CASSYLPQGQTYEQYF
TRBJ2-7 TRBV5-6 CASSLGGGYYYEQYF
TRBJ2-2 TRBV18 CASSPPWAGELFF
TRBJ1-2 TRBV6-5 CASGGLPTYGYTF
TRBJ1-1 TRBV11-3 CASSYTYAYGQGGTEAFF
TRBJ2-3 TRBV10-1 CASSAGQRSTDTQYF
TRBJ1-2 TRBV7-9 CASSPDIWGYTF
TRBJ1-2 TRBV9 CASSVSLTVSNYGYTF
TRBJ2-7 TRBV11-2 CASSSDRAEEQYF
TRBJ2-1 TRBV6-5 CASSKRTSGYNEQFF
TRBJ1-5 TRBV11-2 CASSLSSDQPQHF
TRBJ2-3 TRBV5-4 CASNRAGITDTQYF
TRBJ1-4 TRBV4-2 CASSQDRQGTDNEKLFF
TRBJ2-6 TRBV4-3 CASGPDRGSGANVLTF
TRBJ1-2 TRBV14 CASSRGADYYGYTF